Detailed here is one T cell receptor beta chain. The record originates from a study of blood T cell repertoires in COVID-19. The wider study: From T cells, B-cell-depleted T cells, or PBMCs came the material, which was cDNA or gDNA.

Authors' methods: Nucleated cell counts were estimated from reference gene primer amplification. This table comes from immunoSEQ multiplex PCR, and its TCRdb copy is limited to in-frame clones, with some not included. Clone size and the V and J calls come from that table; the DNA yielded D and trimming. Of 150,000 to 180,000 clones listed, roughly 84% are singletons. Germline values: CDR1 MNHEY, CDR2 SVGEGT. CDR3 length: 18 residues. J gave up 6 bases and V 2 bases, and 19 bases lay outside the gene matches. V is TRBV6-2 or TRBV6-3 and J is TRBJ2-7; 7 nucleotides line up with TRBD1. Input material: peripheral blood. The TCR originated in a woman aged 45-59 years with acute or convalescent COVID-19. The CDR3 DNA sequence: TGTGCCAGCAGTTACCCGGTCGGGGTGGCGGACAGGCCCCTCGAGCAGTACTTC. This encodes CASSYPVGVADRPLEQYF.